This is a list of T cell receptor beta chains from one sample in a study of CD8+ T cells in alopecia areata. Assay: immunoSEQ multiplex PCR; the TCRdb copy retains only in-frame clones and omits some. This sample has 50,000 to 80,000 clones, with 44% found just once. Sequenced material: NKG2D-low CD8+ T cells sorted from blood. These receptors were taken from a human donor with alopecia areata. CDR3s include the opening cysteine and the closing phenylalanine or tryptophan. Each record gives: CDR3 protein, CDR3 DNA, V gene, J gene, D gene, clone size. D genes are given only for firm matches. Where a row states a size, it is once, few, many or the class of an expanded clone; other rows omit it.

CDR3 protein: CASSPGLKSDTQYF; CDR3 DNA: TGTGCCAGCAGCCCAGGACTCAAATCAGATACGCAGTATTTT; V gene: TRBV7-3; J gene: TRBJ2-3; D gene: NA; clone size: NA
CDR3 protein: CASGAEMTETQYF; CDR3 DNA: TGTGCCAGCGGGGCAGAAATGACGGAGACCCAGTACTTC; V gene: TRBV5-4; J gene: TRBJ2-5; D gene: NA; clone size: few
CDR3 protein: CSVTEKGPRNTEAFF; CDR3 DNA: TGCAGCGTAACGGAAAAGGGCCCAAGGAACACTGAAGCTTTCTTT; V gene: TRBV29-1; J gene: TRBJ1-1; D gene: NA; clone size: few
CDR3 protein: CSVAVGTHMRSNEQFF; CDR3 DNA: TGCAGCGTTGCCGTCGGGACCCACATGAGGTCCAATGAGCAGTTCTTC; V gene: TRBV29-1; J gene: TRBJ2-1; D gene: NA; clone size: NA
CDR3 protein: CASSIGQGNTEAFF; CDR3 DNA: TGTGCCAGTAGTATCGGACAGGGGAACACTGAAGCTTTCTTT; V gene: TRBV19; J gene: TRBJ1-1; D gene: TRBD1; clone size: NA
CDR3 protein: CASLALGVDEQYF; CDR3 DNA: TGTGCCAGCCTAGCCTTGGGCGTCGACGAGCAGTACTTC; V gene: TRBV2; J gene: TRBJ2-7; D gene: NA; clone size: NA
CDR3 protein: CASSLAVAGGNEQFF; CDR3 DNA: TGTGCCAGCAGCTTAGCGGTAGCGGGAGGGAATGAGCAGTTCTTC; V gene: TRBV7-9; J gene: TRBJ2-1; D gene: TRBD2; clone size: few
CDR3 protein: CASSVTSGANQETQYF; CDR3 DNA: TGTGCCAGCAGCGTGACTAGCGGGGCAAATCAAGAGACCCAGTACTTC; V gene: TRBV7-9; J gene: TRBJ2-5; D gene: TRBD2; clone size: NA
CDR3 protein: CSVVGGRIHEQFF; CDR3 DNA: TGCAGCGTTGTTGGGGGGCGCATCCATGAGCAGTTCTTC; V gene: TRBV29-1; J gene: TRBJ2-1; D gene: NA; clone size: NA
CDR3 protein: CASSLSASGGLYEQYF; CDR3 DNA: TGTGCCAGCAGTTTATCGGCTAGCGGGGGACTTTACGAGCAGTACTTC; V gene: TRBV27; J gene: TRBJ2-7; D gene: TRBD2; clone size: few
CDR3 protein: CASSFQFPGNEQFF; CDR3 DNA: TGTGCCAGCAGTTTTCAATTCCCTGGCAATGAGCAGTTCTTC; V gene: TRBV27; J gene: TRBJ2-1; D gene: NA; clone size: few
CDR3 protein: CASNLSGNNYGYTF; CDR3 DNA: TGTGCCAGCAACCTATCAGGGAATAACTATGGCTACACCTTC; V gene: TRBV7-9; J gene: TRBJ1-2; D gene: NA; clone size: NA
CDR3 protein: CASSLPPTSGISYEQYF; CDR3 DNA: TGTGCCAGCAGCTTGCCGCCGACTAGCGGAATCTCCTACGAGCAGTACTTC; V gene: TRBV5-4; J gene: TRBJ2-7; D gene: TRBD2; clone size: NA
CDR3 protein: CSVELAGYSGSEQFF; CDR3 DNA: TGCAGCGTTGAACTAGCGGGTTACTCTGGGAGTGAGCAGTTCTTC; V gene: TRBV29-1; J gene: TRBJ2-1; D gene: TRBD2; clone size: NA
CDR3 protein: CASNGQVLYEQYF; CDR3 DNA: TGTGCCAGTAATGGACAGGTCCTCTACGAGCAGTACTTC; V gene: TRBV2; J gene: TRBJ2-7; D gene: TRBD1; clone size: NA
CDR3 protein: CASSLSGRDNEQFF; CDR3 DNA: TGTGCCAGCAGCCTTAGCGGGAGGGACAATGAGCAGTTCTTC; V gene: TRBV28; J gene: TRBJ2-1; D gene: TRBD2; clone size: NA
CDR3 protein: CASSLAAAYGYTF; CDR3 DNA: TGCGCCAGCAGCTTGGCGGCAGCATATGGCTACACCTTC; V gene: TRBV5-1; J gene: TRBJ1-2; D gene: NA; clone size: NA
CDR3 protein: CASTVLASGGNEQFF; CDR3 DNA: TGTGCCAGCACTGTATTGGCTAGCGGGGGTAATGAGCAGTTCTTC; V gene: TRBV27; J gene: TRBJ2-1; D gene: TRBD2; clone size: NA
CDR3 protein: CAWRERDGGFIMNTEAFF; CDR3 DNA: TGTGCCTGGAGGGAGAGGGACGGCGGATTCATCATGAACACTGAAGCTTTCTTT; V gene: TRBV30; J gene: TRBJ1-1; D gene: NA; clone size: once
CDR3 protein: CSGDGEDSNTEAFF; CDR3 DNA: TGCAGCGGGGACGGGGAGGATTCGAACACTGAAGCTTTCTTT; V gene: TRBV29-1; J gene: TRBJ1-1; D gene: NA; clone size: NA
CDR3 protein: CASSWAGLTGELFF; CDR3 DNA: TGTGCCAGCAGTTGGGCAGGGCTCACCGGGGAGCTGTTTTTT; V gene: TRBV6-5; J gene: TRBJ2-2; D gene: NA; clone size: many
CDR3 protein: CASSSKQGFNEQFF; CDR3 DNA: TGTGCCAGCAGCTCCAAACAGGGGTTCAATGAGCAGTTCTTC; V gene: TRBV7-9; J gene: TRBJ2-1; D gene: TRBD1; clone size: NA